The T cell receptor beta chain described here comes from a study of spatial heterogeneity in lung cancer. Across the whole study: Strong correlation was found between tumor-region TCR transcript counts and a T cell module score from matched bulk RNA-seq. The study's findings and limits: Tumoral mutation counts were tracked by counts of expanded intratumoral alpha and beta TCRs.

By sample share, this clonotype is medium-sized. Antigen unknown. As for time point: sample taken at primary tumor resection. TCRdb re-derived calls from the 5' RACE reads in MiXCR, one entry per CDR3 protein. The repertoire holds some 3,300 distinct CDR3 sequences, with over 5.5% as singletons. Per germline, CDR1 PRHDT and CDR2 FYEKMQ (reference sequence). After removal of 4 bases from V and 3 bases from J, the junction contained 6 bases not matched to a gene. This CDR3 is built from 15 residues. The specimen comprised lung tumor tissue, sampled at surgery. The V gene is TRBV13, the J gene TRBJ2-3; 8 bases are a match to TRBD2. This TCR was sampled from a female donor with early-stage non-small cell lung cancer. CDR3 loop: CASSSQTSDTDTQYF. CDR3 bases: TGTGCCAGCAGCTCCCAGACTAGCGATACAGATACGCAGTATTTT.